Listed below are T cell receptor beta chains from one sample, sequenced in a study of early T cells in non-severe SARS-CoV-2 infection. MiXCR was run by TCRdb on the 5' RACE reads, yielding one entry per CDR3 protein. This sample has about 26,000 distinct CDR3 sequences, with approximately 5.1% found just once. The sequencing input was whole blood. The receptor set was obtained from an adult who was a healthcare worker with PCR-confirmed SARS-CoV-2 infection or an uninfected control (not recorded which). The conserved cysteine and the conserved F or W are not part of the CDR3 here. Fields, in order: clone size, J gene, V gene, CDR3 protein. Not all rows give a size; the values are once, few, many and, for expanded clones, a class.

clone_size: few
j_call: TRBJ2-1
v_call: TRBV12-3/TRBV12-4
cdr3_aa: ASTEGRPEQF

clone_size: few
j_call: TRBJ1-2
v_call: TRBV5-6
cdr3_aa: ASSLQAGAHGYT

clone_size: few
j_call: TRBJ2-1
v_call: TRBV6-5
cdr3_aa: ASSPASGGANEQF

clone_size: -
j_call: TRBJ2-1
v_call: TRBV7-9
cdr3_aa: ASRKGGEQF

clone_size: many
j_call: TRBJ2-1
v_call: TRBV5-4
cdr3_aa: ASSPKRGAPSYNEQF

clone_size: -
j_call: TRBJ2-7
v_call: TRBV12-5
cdr3_aa: ASGLFPLVGAEQY

clone_size: many
j_call: TRBJ2-7
v_call: TRBV11-2
cdr3_aa: ASSLDRGEQY

clone_size: many
j_call: TRBJ2-1
v_call: TRBV5-4
cdr3_aa: ASSYSTSGYNEQF

clone_size: many
j_call: TRBJ1-1
v_call: TRBV5-1
cdr3_aa: ASSLRDGRLLGAF

clone_size: few
j_call: TRBJ1-1
v_call: TRBV12-3/TRBV12-4
cdr3_aa: ASSFLPSTEAF

clone_size: -
j_call: TRBJ1-5
v_call: TRBV27
cdr3_aa: ASRTANQPQH

clone_size: many
j_call: TRBJ2-7
v_call: TRBV5-1
cdr3_aa: ASRWGSSYEQY

clone_size: many
j_call: TRBJ2-5
v_call: TRBV12-5
cdr3_aa: ASAPGLAGVQETQY

clone_size: -
j_call: TRBJ1-2
v_call: TRBV18
cdr3_aa: ASSPGETGVYGYT

clone_size: many
j_call: TRBJ2-3
v_call: TRBV14
cdr3_aa: ASSTKYVGGDTQY

clone_size: many
j_call: TRBJ2-5
v_call: TRBV12-5
cdr3_aa: ASGLLPRETQY

clone_size: few
j_call: TRBJ2-3
v_call: TRBV25-1
cdr3_aa: ASQTSGADTQY

clone_size: medium-sized
j_call: TRBJ2-1
v_call: TRBV2
cdr3_aa: ANRWGSSYNEQF

clone_size: -
j_call: TRBJ2-6
v_call: TRBV30
cdr3_aa: AWSVTDPSGANVLT

clone_size: few
j_call: TRBJ1-3
v_call: TRBV12-3/TRBV12-4
cdr3_aa: ASSRELSGNTIY

clone_size: many
j_call: TRBJ2-5
v_call: TRBV5-1
cdr3_aa: ASSSYRGEEETQY

clone_size: many
j_call: TRBJ1-1
v_call: TRBV18
cdr3_aa: ASSPGHLATEAF

clone_size: -
j_call: TRBJ1-5
v_call: TRBV7-9
cdr3_aa: ASSLSGNQPQH

clone_size: many
j_call: TRBJ2-5
v_call: TRBV7-9
cdr3_aa: ASSRRDPPTQY

clone_size: many
j_call: TRBJ1-1
v_call: TRBV12-3/TRBV12-4
cdr3_aa: ASSGGGLVTEAF

clone_size: many
j_call: TRBJ2-7
v_call: TRBV5-8
cdr3_aa: ATMPGARSYEQY

clone_size: many
j_call: TRBJ1-1
v_call: TRBV7-9
cdr3_aa: ASSLGQGNTEAF

clone_size: many
j_call: TRBJ1-6
v_call: TRBV6-6
cdr3_aa: ASAPGVQDSPLH

clone_size: many
j_call: TRBJ1-1
v_call: TRBV20-1
cdr3_aa: SAGPLGRTEAF

clone_size: few
j_call: TRBJ2-1
v_call: TRBV7-9
cdr3_aa: ASTYRGSSYNEQF

clone_size: many
j_call: TRBJ2-7
v_call: TRBV6-2/TRBV6-3
cdr3_aa: ASSYSGLAYEQY

clone_size: many
j_call: TRBJ1-3
v_call: TRBV12-3/TRBV12-4
cdr3_aa: ASSGQGTSGNTIY